The 18 T cell receptor beta chains presented below share a single source sample, sequenced in a study of cytomegalovirus exposure and HLA in healthy donors. PCR employed 60 Vbeta and 13 Jbeta primers. The repertoire was sequenced with immunoSEQ multiplex PCR; TCRdb's copy has only in-frame clones and lacks some. The sample holds over 200,000 clones, more than 70% seen once. The specimen sequenced was PBMCs. The receptors here all came from a human donor in good health.

The table lists this clone with a count of one. The chain is built from TRBV7-9 and TRBJ1-3, with D perhaps TRBD1 (6 bases). The germline CDR1 and CDR2 sequences are SEHNR and FQNEAQ (reference sequence). V dropped 6 bases and J dropped 4 bases, with 16 bases sitting between them. The CDR3 is 15 residues long. CDR3 sequence: CASRPQGLIGNTIYF. CDR3 sequence (DNA): TGTGCCAGCAGACCTCAGGGGCTCATAGGAAACACCATATATTTT.

The chain combines TRBV30 with TRBJ2-3; 7 bases line up with TRBD1. The CDR3 spans 14 residues. In germline, CDR1 is GTSNPN, CDR2 SVGIG (reference sequence). J gave up 2 bases and V 0 bases, and 2 bases lay outside the gene matches. The CDR3 protein is CAWSVGQVTDTQYF. The DNA for the CDR3 is TGTGCCTGGAGTGTCGGACAGGTCACAGATACGCAGTATTTT.

The chain carries TRBV5-6 and TRBJ2-1; 13 nucleotides line up with TRBD2. The J segment lost 8 bases and the V segment lost 4 bases, leaving 6 bases of the junction unmatched. The CDR3 runs 15 residues. Per germline, CDR1 SGHDT and CDR2 YYEEEE. CDR3 loop: CASSTPGLAGYEQFF. The CDR3 bases are TGTGCCAGCAGCACCCCGGGACTAGCGGGATATGAGCAGTTCTTC.

The chain links TRBV27 to TRBJ2-5; possible D gene TRBD1, 6 bases. Germline V gene data show CDR1 as MNHEY and CDR2 as SMNVEV (reference sequence). The CDR3 has 17 residues. Trimming shortened V by 3 bases and J by 3 bases, and 20 bases separated the two germline ends. CDR3 in DNA: TGTGCCAGCAGTTTCGTGAACAGGGTCCAAAGGGAAGAGACCCAGTACTTC. Its translation is CASSFVNRVQREETQYF.

This chain uses TRBV10-2 with TRBJ2-1, with TRBD2 identical over 7 bases. The V gene's germline CDR1 is WSHSY and CDR2 SAAADI. This CDR3 spans 15 amino acids. After removal of 5 bases from V and 7 bases from J, the junction contained 11 bases not matched to a gene. CDR3 sequence reads: CASSRDYRGDNEQFF. CDR3 sequence (DNA): TGCGCCAGCAGTCGGGACTACCGGGGGGATAATGAGCAGTTCTTC.

This chain joins TRBV9 and TRBJ2-3; 9 nucleotides line up with TRBD2. With V trimmed by 2 bases and J by 3 bases, 7 bases remained unmatched. The CDR3 length is 16 residues. Germline V gene sequence: CDR1 SGDLS, CDR2 YYNGEE. CDR3 sequence: CASSVSGRKGTDTQYF. In nucleotides, the CDR3 is TGTGCCAGCAGCGTTAGCGGGAGAAAGGGGACAGATACGCAGTATTTT.

The chain joins TRBV6-5 to TRBJ2-5; no clear D gene. CDR3 length equals 14 residues. V was shortened by 0 bases and J by 4 bases, with 9 bases between the two germline ends. Germline V lookup: CDR1 MNHEY, CDR2 SVGAGI. The CDR3 loop is CASSYSEQTETQYF. The CDR3, as DNA: TGTGCCAGCAGTTACTCTGAACAGACAGAGACCCAGTACTTC.

The chain links TRBV19 to TRBJ1-1; tentative D call: TRBD1 (6 bases). The V gene lost 9 bases and the J gene lost 1 base, with 15 bases spanning the gap. CDR1 is LNHDA and CDR2 is SQIVND in the germline V gene (reference sequence). There are 14 residues in the CDR3. CDR3 bases: TGTGCCAGCCACCAGGGGCGGAGGAACACTGAAGCTTTCTTT. Translated, it gives CASHQGRRNTEAFF.

This chain connects TRBV7-9 to TRBJ2-3, with a weak D call TRBD2 (5 bases). CDR1 is SEHNR, CDR2 FQNEAQ, per germline (reference sequence). V was trimmed by 7 bases and J by 4 bases, leaving 18 bases between them. The CDR3 covers 15 residues. CDR3 residues: CASTFLALKADTQYF. Here the CDR3 DNA reads TGTGCCAGCACCTTCCTAGCTCTAAAGGCAGATACGCAGTATTTT.

The rearrangement joins TRBV5-1 to TRBJ1-4; the match to TRBD1 covers 8 bases. Looked up from germline, CDR1 is SGHRS and CDR2 is YFSETQ. The ends lost 4 bases at V and 0 bases at J; junction bases unmatched: 2. CDR3 length equals 15 residues. Here the CDR3 DNA reads TGCGCCAGCAGCGCGACAGGGGCAACTAATGAAAAACTGTTTTTT. The encoded protein is CASSATGATNEKLFF. The entire variable domain, with the rest obtained from reference TRBV5-1 and TRBJ1-4, is as follows: KAGVTQTPRYLIKTRGQQVTLSCSPISGHRSVSWYQQTPGQGLQFLFEYFSETQRNKGNFPGRFSGRQFSNSRSEMNVSTLELGDSALYLCASSATGATNEKLFFGSGTQLSVL.

The rearrangement joins TRBV4-3 to TRBJ2-5; TRBD1 agrees at 7 bases. V shed 4 bases and J 0 bases; nucleotides not matched to a gene: 8. Germline loops: CDR1 LGHNA, CDR2 YSLEER. This CDR3 spans 16 amino acids. CDR3: CASSPPGQHYQETQYF. For the CDR3, the DNA is TGCGCCAGCAGCCCCCCGGGACAGCATTACCAAGAGACCCAGTACTTC.

The chain recombines TRBV19 with TRBJ2-1; 11 bases agree with TRBD1. Germline CDR1 is LNHDA and CDR2 is SQIVND (reference sequence). With 8 bases clipped from V and 6 bases from J, the junction kept 0 bases outside the gene matches. CDR3 length: 12 residues. CDR3 coding DNA: TGTGCCAGTGGGACAGGGGGCAATGAGCAGTTCTTC. Protein product: CASGTGGNEQFF.

The chain combines TRBV28 with TRBJ1-2; D is undetermined. The V and J ends lost 8 bases and 7 bases respectively, with 20 bases between them. CDR3 length: 14 residues. Germline lookup yields CDR1 MDHEN and CDR2 SYDVKM. CDR3 protein: CASVQEALAGGYTF. The CDR3 DNA is TGTGCCAGCGTCCAGGAGGCCCTGGCGGGTGGCTACACCTTC.

The CDR3 region is CASSHGTGTYEQYF. CDR3 DNA: TGCGCCAGCAGCCATGGGACAGGGACCTACGAGCAGTACTTC. V usage is TRBV4-1 and J usage is TRBJ2-7, with 9 bases fitting TRBD1. J lost 2 bases, V lost 3 bases, and 2 bases had no gene match. Germline V gene data show CDR1 as MGHRA and CDR2 as YSYEKL. This CDR3 has 14 residues.

The chain recombines TRBV5-1 with TRBJ2-2; TRBD1 matches 11 bases. V dropped 5 bases and J dropped 5; count of bases not matched to a gene: 11. Germline V gene data show CDR1 as SGHRS and CDR2 as YFSETQ. The CDR3 has 17 residues. CDR3 DNA sequence: TGCGCCAGCAGTACTCCGGGGACAGGGGGTGGAACCGGGGAGCTGTTTTTT. Translation gives CASSTPGTGGGTGELFF.

The chain couples TRBV7-9 to TRBJ1-4, with D tentatively TRBD1 (5 bases). Between the trimmed V and J ends, which lost 5 bases and 7 bases, there was a span of 20 bases. Germline values: CDR1 SEHNR, CDR2 FQNEAQ (reference sequence). This CDR3 comprises 16 residues. The CDR3: CASSPWGPSGGEKLFF. In nucleotides, the CDR3 is TGTGCCAGCAGCCCATGGGGTCCTAGCGGGGGTGAAAAACTGTTTTTT.

The rearrangement joins TRBV27 to TRBJ2-3; possibly TRBD2 for D (6 bases). The V and J ends lost 0 bases and 0 bases respectively, with 13 bases between them. CDR1 is MNHEY, CDR2 SMNVEV, per germline (reference sequence). CDR3 length: 17 amino acids. CDR3 sequence (DNA): TGTGCCAGCAGTTTATCGAAGGGGACTTATAGCACAGATACGCAGTATTTT. This sequence encodes CASSLSKGTYSTDTQYF.

J is TRBJ1-2 and V is TRBV6-5; possible D gene TRBD1, 6 bases. The V gene lost 2 bases and the J gene lost 5 bases, with 15 bases spanning the gap. The germline V gene has CDR1 MNHEY and CDR2 SVGAGI. The CDR3 has 15 amino acids. As DNA, the CDR3 is TGTGCCAGCAGTTACCTTAGTGGGCAGGGGTATGGCTACACCTTC. Translating it yields CASSYLSGQGYGYTF.